This T cell receptor (beta chain) emerged from a study of cytomegalovirus exposure and HLA in healthy donors. Regarding the study as a whole: V- and J-gene trimming of TCR beta was linked (in a later analysis) to a missense DCLRE1C variant. Further analysis, carried out later, found HLA-associated TCR beta chains more clonally expanded than equally common other chains.

PCR employed 60 Vbeta and 13 Jbeta primers. In the authors' workflow: Among the unique TCR beta chains that a later analysis counted, about 85 million in all, approximately 12 million were shared. Repertoires were generated with immunoSEQ multiplex PCR, while TCRdb's copy carries only in-frame clones and drops some. The V and J calls and clone size come from that table; D and trimming were worked out from the DNA. This sample has about 110,000 clones, with about two thirds found just once. Note on this clone: Antigen unknown.

The TCR sequence derives from a female donor in good health and CMV-seronegative. Material for sequencing was PBMCs.

This CDR3 is CASSYSVQGRETQYF. The CDR3 DNA follows: TGTGCCAGCAGTTACTCGGTTCAGGGAAGAGAGACCCAGTACTTC. The genes are TRBV6-6 and TRBJ2-5; tentative D call: TRBD1 (5 bases). CDR1 and CDR2 from the germline V gene are MNHNY and SVGAGI (reference sequence). This CDR3 contains 15 residues. V lost 0 bases to trimming and J lost 4 bases, with 12 bases between them.